This TCR beta chain was profiled in a study of cytomegalovirus exposure and HLA in healthy donors. Concerning this clone itself: Antigen: not known.

The study ran its PCR with 60 Vbeta and 13 Jbeta primers. In the authors' methods: Unique TCR beta chains numbered roughly 84 million in a later analysis, with about 9.9 million shared. Profiled with immunoSEQ multiplex PCR; TCRdb holds only in-frame clones, not every one. That table supplies the V and J calls and clone size; D and trimming were determined from the DNA. Here the sample spans about 78,000 clones, under 70% being singletons. Study conclusions and caveats: Cytomegalovirus status was reportedly diagnosed by the classifier with high specificity and sensitivity.

V was shortened by 4 bases and J by 0 bases, with 11 bases between the two germline ends. Germline V gives CDR1 SGDLS, CDR2 YYNGEE. This CDR3 has 14 amino acids. The chain combines TRBV9 with TRBJ2-7; weak D call: TRBD2 (6 bases). This clonotype was obtained from a man aged 30 to 45 in good health and CMV-seropositive. Sequenced material: PBMCs. The CDR3 loop reads CASSPRDSSYEQYF. The CDR3 nucleotides read TGTGCCAGCAGCCCACGGGACTCCTCCTACGAGCAGTACTTC.